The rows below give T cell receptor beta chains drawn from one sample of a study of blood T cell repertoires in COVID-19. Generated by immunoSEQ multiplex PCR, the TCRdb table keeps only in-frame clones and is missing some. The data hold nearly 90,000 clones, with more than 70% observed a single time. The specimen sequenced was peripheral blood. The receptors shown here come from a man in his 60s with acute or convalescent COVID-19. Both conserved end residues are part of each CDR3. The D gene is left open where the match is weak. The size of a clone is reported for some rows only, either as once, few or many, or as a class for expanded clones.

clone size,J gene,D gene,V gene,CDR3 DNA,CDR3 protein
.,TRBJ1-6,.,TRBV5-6,TGTGCCAGCAGCTTGGCCACAGGGAGGGGTTCACCCCTCCACTTT,CASSLATGRGSPLHF
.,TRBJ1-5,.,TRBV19,TGTGCCAGTACAGACAACCATCAGCCCCAGCATTTT,CASTDNHQPQHF
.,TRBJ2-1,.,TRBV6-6,TGTGCCAGCAGTCCCGGGACTGGGAATGAGCAGTTCTTC,CASSPGTGNEQFF
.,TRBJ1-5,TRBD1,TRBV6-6,TGTGCCAGCAGTACGACAGGGGTGGGCAATCAGCCCCAGCATTTT,CASSTTGVGNQPQHF
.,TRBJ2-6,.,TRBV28,TGTGCCAGCAGTTTATCAGGGTCTGGGGCCAACGTCCTGACTTTC,CASSLSGSGANVLTF
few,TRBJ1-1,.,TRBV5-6,TGTGCCAGCAGCTTGGGACATTTGAACACTGAAGCTTTCTTT,CASSLGHLNTEAFF
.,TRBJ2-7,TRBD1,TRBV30,TGTGCCTGGAGTCACGACAGGGAGGAGCAGTACTTC,CAWSHDREEQYF
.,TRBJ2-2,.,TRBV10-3,TGTGCCATCAGTGGACAGGCCCCGAACACCGGGGAGCTGTTTTTT,CAISGQAPNTGELFF
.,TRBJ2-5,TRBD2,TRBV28,TGTGCCAGCAGCCTAGCGGGGGGTGGGCAAGAGACCCAGTACTTC,CASSLAGGGQETQYF
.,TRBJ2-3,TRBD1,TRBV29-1,TGCAGCGCCCGGGGGCGGGACAGGGTGACAGATACGCAGTATTTT,CSARGRDRVTDTQYF
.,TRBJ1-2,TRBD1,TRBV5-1,TGCGCCAGCAGCCTACAGACAGGGGGCTACACCTTC,CASSLQTGGYTF
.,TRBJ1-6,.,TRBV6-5,TGTGCCAGCCTAACCTCCCCATCCTATAATTCACCCCTCCACTTT,CASLTSPSYNSPLHF
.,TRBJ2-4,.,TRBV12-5,TGTGCTAGTGGTTCAGAGACAGCACTAGCCAAAAACATTCAGTACTTC,CASGSETALAKNIQYF
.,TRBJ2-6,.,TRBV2,TGTGCCAGCAGTGAAGCTGCGAGGGCCGGGGCCAACGTCCTGACTTTC,CASSEAARAGANVLTF
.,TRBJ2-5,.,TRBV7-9,TGTGCCAGCAGCAAAAGGGGGACGGAAGAGACCCAGTACTTC,CASSKRGTEETQYF
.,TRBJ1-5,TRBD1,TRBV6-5,TGTGCCAGCAGTTCCGGGACAGGGAATCAGCCCCAGCATTTT,CASSSGTGNQPQHF
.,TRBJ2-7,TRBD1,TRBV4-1,TGCGCCAGCAGCCGATGGACAGGGGGCTCCTACGAGCAGTACTTC,CASSRWTGGSYEQYF
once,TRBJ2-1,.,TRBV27,TGTGCCAGCAGTTTCCGGGGGAATGAGCAGTTCTTC,CASSFRGNEQFF
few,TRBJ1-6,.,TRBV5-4,TGTGCCAGCAGCTTATTGGGAGGGACGAATTCACCCCTCCACTTT,CASSLLGGTNSPLHF
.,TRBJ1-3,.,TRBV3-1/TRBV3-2,TGTGCCAGCAGCCAAGAGATGGAGTGGGCTGGAAACACCATATATTTT,CASSQEMEWAGNTIYF
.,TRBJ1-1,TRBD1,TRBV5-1,TGCGCCAGCAGCTTGGGGACAGGGATGGGTGAAGCTTTCTTT,CASSLGTGMGEAFF